The clone carrying this T cell receptor (beta chain) was seen more than once but under ten times. The data originate from a study of shared clonotypes between healthy human individuals. Trimming removed 3 bases from V and 0 bases from J, with 9 bases in between. This CDR3 is 15 amino acids long. From germline, CDR1 is MGHRA and CDR2 YSYEKL. The unsorted PBMC sample used ten immunoSEQ deep assay plates. The authors' processing: ImmunoSEQ yielded junction-only sequences lacking quality scores, so filtering differed. Using immunoSEQ multiplex PCR, the repertoire was profiled, and TCRdb retains in-frame clones only, with some absent. The V and J calls and clone size are taken from that table; D and trimming were inferred from the DNA. The sample yields 450,000 to 600,000 clones, around 74% seen once. Genomic DNA for unsorted samples, which was extracted with the QIAamp DNA Blood Mini kit, came from about 90 million PBMCs.

The receptor's source is a woman aged 35 to 49 in good health. Some clones in this sample may be carry-over from other donors' samples. What was sequenced was PBMCs. V gene TRBV4-1 combines with J gene TRBJ2-1; D possibly corresponds to TRBD2 (6 bases). The CDR3 DNA reads as TGCGCCAGCAGCCAGACTAGGAGCTCCTACAATGAGCAGTTCTTC. This encodes CASSQTRSSYNEQFF.